This T cell receptor beta chain stems from a study of T cells in Graves' hyperthyroidism and ophthalmopathy. TCR beta CDR3 regions were amplified from RNA. A set of HTBI primers served as the primers for a first-round RT-PCR of the TCR CDR3. Via MiXCR, TCRdb re-called the multiplex PCR reads, giving one row per CDR3 protein. The data show roughly 300,000 distinct CDR3 sequences, roughly 18% seen once. Graves' hyperthyroidism was deemed stable given no ophthalmopathy progression within 18 months. The study based diagnoses on clinical symptoms, serum thyroxine and TRAb, thyroid ultrasound and orbital computed tomography. The authors obtained PBMCs from over 7.5 ml of fresh peripheral blood. Study-wide points: Researchers report that a 13 V-J model separated ophthalmopathy from stable hyperthyroidism.

Trimming shortened V by 6 bases and J by 7 bases, and 19 bases separated the two germline ends. This CDR3 has 15 amino acids. This clonotype was seen repeatedly, ten times or more. Its specificity is not known. The clonotype was recovered from a woman in her 50s with Graves' hyperthyroidism. The rearrangement links TRBV12-3 or TRBV12-4 to TRBJ1-5; D is possibly TRBD1 (5 bases). Sequencing used blood. The DNA of the CDR3 is TGTGCCAGCAGCCTATCGGGGGGAATAAACCAGCCCCAGCATTTT. This sequence encodes CASSLSGGINQPQHF.